These 28 T cell receptor beta chains share one sample of origin, sequenced in a study of glioma-infiltrating T cells after dendritic cell vaccination. Some clones are missing from TCRdb's copy, which holds only in-frame ones; the method was immunoSEQ multiplex PCR. Among just over 95,000 clones listed, roughly 83% were seen once. Sequenced here: blood, sampled before dendritic cell vaccination. The origin of the receptors is a human donor with glioblastoma.

The sample holds one count of this clone. CDR3 DNA: TGTGCCAGCAGCTTGCCTAGCGGGGCAAGATCCGAGCAGTACTTC. Translating gives CASSLPSGARSEQYF. The V call is TRBV5-4, the J call TRBJ2-7; 9 bases agree with TRBD2. Germline CDR1 is SGHNT and CDR2 is YYREEE (reference sequence). The junction had 8 bases not matched to a gene; V was cut back by 1 base and J by 6 bases. The CDR3 totals 15 residues.

This clone was found a few times. The genes are TRBV18 and TRBJ2-7; 8 nucleotides agree with TRBD2. V lost 3 bases and J lost 5; bases outside the gene matches: 6. CDR3 length: 14 residues. The germline V gene has CDR1 KGHSH and CDR2 LQKENI. The CDR3 coding sequence is TGTGCCAGCTCACCTGTAGCGGGGATCAACGAGCAGTACTTC. Translating it yields CASSPVAGINEQYF.

The chain uses TRBV21-1 and TRBJ2-7; the table's D gene call, TRBD2, was not cross checked with the DNA. TRBV21-1 is shown as a pseudogene. The length of the CDR3 is 20 residues. CDR3 in amino acids: CASSRMFGTSGRAISYEQYF. The DNA of the CDR3 is TGTGCCAGCAGCAGGATGTTCGGGACTAGCGGGAGGGCCATCTCCTACGAGCAGTACTTC.

The chain has TRBV7-2 and TRBJ2-5; D might be TRBD2 (6 bases). CDR1 and CDR2 from the germline V gene are SGHTA and FQGNSA. The V and J ends lost 5 bases and 4 bases respectively, with 23 bases between them. This CDR3 is built from 17 residues. The CDR3 DNA sequence: TGTGCCAGCAGCCCCTCCATTGGAGGGAGGATTAGAGAGACCCAGTACTTC. Residues: CASSPSIGGRIRETQYF.

This rearrangement joins TRBV7-8 to TRBJ2-7; TRBD1 matches 8 bases. The junction had 10 bases not matched to a gene; V was cut back by 5 bases and J by 7 bases. This CDR3 comprises 14 residues. The germline gives CDR1 SGHVS, CDR2 FQNEAQ. The CDR3 bases are TGTGCCAGCAGCCTTACAGGACAGGGAAGGGAGCAGTACTTC. It codes for CASSLTGQGREQYF.

The V call is TRBV6-1, the J call TRBJ1-3; 8 nucleotides align to TRBD1. The J segment lost 4 bases and the V segment lost 6 bases, leaving 5 bases of the junction unmatched. This CDR3 has 14 residues. Per the germline V gene, CDR1 is MNHNS and CDR2 is SASEGT. CDR3 residues: CASRKQGVGNTIYF. CDR3 bases: TGTGCCAGCAGAAAACAGGGGGTGGGAAACACCATATATTTT.

This clone has more than one count but fewer than ten. In DNA form, the CDR3 reads TGTGCCTGGAGAGCGGGAGGGCCTTACGAGCAGTACTTC. It translates to CAWRAGGPYEQYF. This sequence joins TRBV30 and TRBJ2-7; 10 bases line up with TRBD2. Germline V gene data show CDR1 as GTSNPN and CDR2 as SVGIG (reference sequence). The V segment lost 3 bases and the J segment 4 bases; nucleotides outside the gene matches: 3. The CDR3 is 13 amino acids.

The sample holds a few counts of this clone. This chain uses TRBV27 with TRBJ1-6; TRBD1 matches 7 bases. This CDR3 comprises 17 residues. Germline assignment: CDR1 MNHEY and CDR2 SMNVEV (reference sequence). Unmatched junction bases numbered 6, after V lost 3 bases and J lost 1 base. The CDR3 protein is CASSFVTGSSYNSPLHF. Written as DNA, the CDR3 is TGTGCCAGCAGTTTTGTGACAGGGAGTTCCTATAATTCACCCCTCCACTTT.

The chain couples TRBV7-6 to TRBJ2-1; a weak D match, TRBD2 (6 bases). V shed 4 bases and J shed 7 bases, with 20 bases lying between them. Germline V CDR1 and CDR2: SGHVS, FNYEAQ. The CDR3 loop spans 16 amino acids. CDR3: CASSSEVAGGRNEQFF. The CDR3 nucleotides are TGTGCCAGCAGCTCGGAAGTAGCTGGGGGGAGGAATGAGCAGTTCTTC.

The J gene is TRBJ2-1, the V gene TRBV6-5, with a weak D call TRBD1 (6 bases). V was trimmed by 8 bases and J by 2 bases, leaving 10 bases between them. The CDR3 sequence is 13 residues long. CDR1 and CDR2 from the germline V gene are MNHEY and SVGAGI. CDR3 sequence: CASARGPYNEQFF. DNA for the CDR3: TGTGCCAGCGCCAGGGGCCCCTACAATGAGCAGTTCTTC.

The chain carries TRBV30 and TRBJ1-5; 8 nucleotides align to TRBD1. The CDR3 is made up of 16 amino acids. The V gene end was trimmed by 3 bases and the J gene end by 2 bases; junction bases not matched to a gene: 9. Germline lookup yields CDR1 GTSNPN and CDR2 SVGIG (reference sequence). The CDR3 coding sequence is TGTGCCTGGAGACGAACAGGGGGGACGGGCAATCAGCCCCAGCATTTT. Its protein is CAWRRTGGTGNQPQHF.

This chain joins TRBV23-1 and TRBJ2-6, with D perhaps TRBD1 (5 bases). TRBV23-1 is assigned to the ORF class and has an uncertain function. The CDR3 extends over 16 amino acids. V was shortened by 1 base and J by 0 bases, with 7 bases between the two germline ends. The DNA of the CDR3 is TGCGCCAGCAGTCAATATCAGGGCTCTGGGGCCAACGTCCTGACTTTC. Amino acids: CASSQYQGSGANVLTF.

The chain uses TRBV5-4 and TRBJ2-6; possibly TRBD2 for D (5 bases). CDR1 and CDR2 (germline): SGHNT, YYREEE (reference sequence). Trimming cost V 0 bases and J 0 bases, with 10 bases left between them. The CDR3 loop spans 17 amino acids. The CDR3 region has the DNA TGTGCCAGCAGCTTGGCCGGGGTCTACTCTGGGGCCAACGTCCTGACTTTC. This gives the protein CASSLAGVYSGANVLTF. Full variable domain (missing parts from reference TRBV5-4 and TRBJ2-6): ETGVTQSPTHLIKTRGQQVTLRCSSQSGHNTVSWYQQALGQGPQFIFQYYREEENGRGNFPPRFSGLQFPNYSSELNVNALELDDSALYLCASSLAGVYSGANVLTFGAGSRLTVL.

This clone came up once. The chain has TRBV19 and TRBJ2-7, with a tentative D call TRBD1 (5 bases). The CDR3 sequence is 14 residues long. CDR1 LNHDA and CDR2 SQIVND come from the germline V gene (reference sequence). Trimming took 7 bases from V and 2 from J, leaving 15 bases between them. The CDR3: CASNTGQGTYEQYF. CDR3 nucleotides: TGTGCCAGTAACACCGGGCAGGGTACCTACGAGCAGTACTTC.

The chain links TRBV7-3 to TRBJ1-1; 7 positions match TRBD1. Per the germline V gene, CDR1 is SGHTA and CDR2 is FQGTGA. J gave up 4 bases and V 5 bases, and 19 bases lay outside the gene matches. This CDR3 has 18 amino acids. The CDR3 DNA reads TGTGCCAGCAGCCAATTCCCGGGGGCAGGGGGTGGTAGCACTGAAGCTTTCTTT. This encodes CASSQFPGAGGGSTEAFF.

This chain joins TRBV5-4 and TRBJ1-1, with D possibly matching TRBD1 (5 bases). Trimming stripped 0 bases from V and 6 bases from J, with 21 bases between. Germline V gives CDR1 SGHNT, CDR2 YYREEE (reference sequence). The CDR3 is made up of 17 amino acids. The CDR3 DNA sequence: TGTGCCAGCAGCTTGGTTGGGGCGGCTAGGAGTACGGCTGAAGCTTTCTTT. Residues: CASSLVGAARSTAEAFF.

This clone was counted a few times. The V gene is TRBV7-3, the J gene TRBJ2-1, with 10 bases fitting TRBD1. This CDR3 comprises 16 residues. Germline trimming cut 3 bases from V and 7 bases from J; bases unmatched to any gene: 9. Germline CDR1 reads SGHTA; CDR2 reads FQGTGA. CDR3 nucleotides: TGTGCCAGCAGCTTGACAGGGGGCAATCTTCGTAATGAGCAGTTCTTC. This sequence encodes CASSLTGGNLRNEQFF.

The chain is built from TRBV21-1 and TRBJ2-3; no DNA check was done on the table's D call, TRBD2. TRBV21-1 is flagged as a pseudogene. This CDR3 has 17 amino acids. The CDR3 DNA follows: TGTGCCAGCAGCACGAAGGAGGACGGGAGAACAAATTGGGCGCAGTATTTT. Its protein is CASSTKEDGRTNWAQYF.

This clone was seen a handful of times. The chain combines TRBV6-6 with TRBJ1-5; D is uncertain. The germline gives CDR1 MNHNY, CDR2 SVGAGI (reference sequence). The CDR3 loop spans 11 amino acids. Trimming took 4 bases from V and 4 from J, leaving 2 bases between them. The CDR3 bases are TGTGCCAGCAGTTCTAATCAGCCCCAGCATTTT. Translating it yields CASSSNQPQHF.

Written as DNA, the CDR3 is TGCGCCAGCAGCTTGGAAACAAGTCACGGCTACACCTTC. Its protein is CASSLETSHGYTF. The chain links TRBV5-1 to TRBJ1-2; D not resolved. The germline V gene encodes CDR1 SGHRS and CDR2 YFSETQ. The length of the CDR3 is 13 residues. The V end was cut by 0 bases, the J end by 8 bases, with 11 bases between. The complete variable domain, with remaining parts taken from reference TRBV5-1 and TRBJ1-2, reads KAGVTQTPRYLIKTRGQQVTLSCSPISGHRSVSWYQQTPGQGLQFLFEYFSETQRNKGNFPGRFSGRQFSNSRSEMNVSTLELGDSALYLCASSLETSHGYTFGSGTRLTVV.

The genes are TRBV6-1 and TRBJ2-7; D is perhaps TRBD2 (6 bases). The CDR3 consists of 14 residues. Trimming left V 10 bases short and J 3 bases short, with 19 bases between. Germline CDR1 is MNHNS and CDR2 is SASEGT. The CDR3 nucleotides are TGTGCCACTAAGGGACTTGCCATGGACTACGAGCAGTACTTC. Translation: CATKGLAMDYEQYF.

The V and J genes are TRBV28 and TRBJ1-6, with 7 bases matching TRBD1. Germline V CDR1 and CDR2: MDHEN, SYDVKM. The CDR3 totals 17 residues. Germline trimming cut 3 bases from V and 6 bases from J; bases unmatched to any gene: 11. CDR3 DNA sequence: TGTGCCAGCAGTTTGCTTACAGGGGCCGTCCTTAATTCACCCCTCCACTTT. It codes for CASSLLTGAVLNSPLHF.

The genes are TRBV5-1 and TRBJ2-1; D possibly corresponds to TRBD1 (6 bases). The CDR3 contains 15 residues. The germline V gene has CDR1 SGHRS and CDR2 YFSETQ. Deletions cut 4 bases from V and 8 bases from J, with 19 bases between. In DNA, the CDR3 is TGCGCCAGCAGCCGCCCCATAACAGGGATGGATGAGCAGTTCTTC. Its translation: CASSRPITGMDEQFF. Together with reference TRBV5-1 and TRBJ2-1, the CDR3 gives the full variable domain: KAGVTQTPRYLIKTRGQQVTLSCSPISGHRSVSWYQQTPGQGLQFLFEYFSETQRNKGNFPGRFSGRQFSNSRSEMNVSTLELGDSALYLCASSRPITGMDEQFFGPGTRLTVL.

The table lists this clone with a few counts. The chain is built from TRBV5-1 and TRBJ2-2; TRBD1 aligns across 8 bases. The CDR3 is made up of 15 amino acids. V lost 5 bases and J lost 5; bases outside the gene matches: 8. Germline CDR1 SGHRS, CDR2 YFSETQ. In DNA form, the CDR3 reads TGCGCCAGCAGTTATGGACAGGGTGGAACCGGGGAGCTGTTTTTT. Its translation is CASSYGQGGTGELFF.

The chain recombines TRBV30 with TRBJ2-7, with 10 bases lining up with TRBD1. CDR1 is GTSNPN, CDR2 SVGIG, per germline (reference sequence). The CDR3 has 15 amino acids. V shed 0 bases, J shed 7 bases, and the junction held 9 bases outside the gene matches. As DNA, the CDR3 is TGTGCCTGGAGTGTACGTGGGACAGGGGTGAGAGAGCAGTACTTC. It is translated as CAWSVRGTGVREQYF.

This chain connects TRBV1 to TRBJ2-1; the D segment call TRBD1 is taken from the table without a DNA check. TRBV1 is given as a pseudogene. This CDR3 comprises 14 residues. The CDR3 reads CTYQASFKNNEQFF. As DNA, the CDR3 is TGCACTTACCAGGCCTCCTTTAAAAACAATGAGCAGTTCTTC.

This clone was recorded once. The CDR3 region is CASSYSVPSTTGYTF. In DNA, the CDR3 is TGTGCCAGCAGTTACTCGGTCCCTTCTACTACCGGCTACACCTTC. This chain joins TRBV6-6 and TRBJ1-2; D remains unclear. The germline V and J ends were trimmed by 0 bases and 8 bases, with 16 bases remaining between them. CDR1 is MNHNY and CDR2 is SVGAGI in the germline V gene (reference sequence). The CDR3 runs to 15 residues.

The chain links TRBV2 to TRBJ2-7; D perhaps matches TRBD2 (6 bases). Trimming took off 11 bases at V and 3 bases at J, with 17 bases between the two ends. The CDR3 totals 13 residues. Germline V gene sequence: CDR1 SNHLY, CDR2 FYNNEI. The CDR3 protein is CAASERVNYEQYF. The DNA for the CDR3 is TGTGCCGCCTCCGAGCGGGTAAACTACGAGCAGTACTTC.